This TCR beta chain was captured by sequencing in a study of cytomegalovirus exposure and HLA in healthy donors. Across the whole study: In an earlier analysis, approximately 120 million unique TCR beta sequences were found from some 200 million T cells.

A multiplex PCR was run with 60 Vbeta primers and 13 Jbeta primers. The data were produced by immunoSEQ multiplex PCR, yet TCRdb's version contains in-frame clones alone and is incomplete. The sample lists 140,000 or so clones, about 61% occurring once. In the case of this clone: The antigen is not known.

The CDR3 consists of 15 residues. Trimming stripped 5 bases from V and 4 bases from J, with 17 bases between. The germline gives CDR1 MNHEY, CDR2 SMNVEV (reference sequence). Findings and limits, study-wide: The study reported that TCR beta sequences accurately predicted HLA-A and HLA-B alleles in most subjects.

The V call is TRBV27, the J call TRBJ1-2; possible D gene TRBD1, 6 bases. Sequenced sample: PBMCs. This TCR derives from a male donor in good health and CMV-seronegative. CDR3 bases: TGTGCCAGCAGTGTCCAGGGGACGTGGGGCTATGGCTACACCTTC. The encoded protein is CASSVQGTWGYGYTF.